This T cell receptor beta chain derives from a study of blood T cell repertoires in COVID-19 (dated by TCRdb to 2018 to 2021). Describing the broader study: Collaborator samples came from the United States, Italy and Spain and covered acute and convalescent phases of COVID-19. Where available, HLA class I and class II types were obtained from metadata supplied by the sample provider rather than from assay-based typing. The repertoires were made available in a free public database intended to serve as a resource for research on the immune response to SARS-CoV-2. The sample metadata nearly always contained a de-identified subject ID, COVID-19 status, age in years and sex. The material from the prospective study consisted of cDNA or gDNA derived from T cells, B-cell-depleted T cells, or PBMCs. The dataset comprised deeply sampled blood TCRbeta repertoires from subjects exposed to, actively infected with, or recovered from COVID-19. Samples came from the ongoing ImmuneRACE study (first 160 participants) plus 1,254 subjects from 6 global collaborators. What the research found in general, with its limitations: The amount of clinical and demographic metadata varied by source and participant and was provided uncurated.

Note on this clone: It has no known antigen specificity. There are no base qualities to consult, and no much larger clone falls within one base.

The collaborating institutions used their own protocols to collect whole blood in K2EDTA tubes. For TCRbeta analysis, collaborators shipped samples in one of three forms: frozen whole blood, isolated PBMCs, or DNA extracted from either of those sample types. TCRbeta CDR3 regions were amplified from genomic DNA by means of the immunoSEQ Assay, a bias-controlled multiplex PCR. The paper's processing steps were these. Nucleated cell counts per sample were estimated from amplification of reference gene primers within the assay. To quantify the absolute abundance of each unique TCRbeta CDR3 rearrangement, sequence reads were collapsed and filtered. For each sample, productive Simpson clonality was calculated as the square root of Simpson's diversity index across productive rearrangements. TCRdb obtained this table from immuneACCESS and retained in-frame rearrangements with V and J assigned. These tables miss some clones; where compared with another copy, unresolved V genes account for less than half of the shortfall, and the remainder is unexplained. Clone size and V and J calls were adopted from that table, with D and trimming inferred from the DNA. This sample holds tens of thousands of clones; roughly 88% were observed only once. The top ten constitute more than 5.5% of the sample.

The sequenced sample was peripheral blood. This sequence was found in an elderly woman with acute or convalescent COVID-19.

The CDR3 is CASSPSSGENNEQFF. The DNA sequence is TGTGCCAGCAGCCCGTCTAGCGGGGAGAACAATGAGCAGTTCTTC. Recombination connected TRBV11-3 to TRBJ2-1; TRBD2 agrees with 9 junctional bases. Based on the germline V gene, the CDR1 and CDR2 sequences are SGHNT and YENEEA. Trimming leaves V shorter by 5 bases and J shorter by 5 bases, with the junction holding 7 bases beyond the gene matches. CDR3 length: 15 amino acids, cysteine to phenylalanine. This entry keeps only the CDR3 DNA: 45 bases, framed from base 1.